The 5 T cell receptor beta chains below were found in one sample sequenced in a study of early T cells in non-severe SARS-CoV-2 infection. TCRdb analysed the 5' RACE reads with MiXCR anew, one entry per CDR3 protein. There are roughly 93,000 distinct CDR3 sequences in the sample; 8% to 13% occur only once, and approximately 5% lies in the top ten. The sequenced sample was whole blood. The receptors shown here come from an adult who was a healthcare worker with PCR-confirmed SARS-CoV-2 infection or an uninfected control (not recorded which).

This chain joins TRBV5-1 and TRBJ2-1; unclear D gene. CDR3 length: 15 residues. Germline assignment: CDR1 SGHRS and CDR2 YFSETQ. Trimming left V 4 bases short and J 2 bases short, with 13 bases between. The CDR3 region has the DNA TGCGCCAGCAGCCACCGATCTGCGGCCTACAATGAGCAGTTCTTC. Translating gives CASSHRSAAYNEQFF.

Regarding this clonotype: An end of the junction differs from the germline gene, which may be a read error. The genes are TRBV7-2 and TRBJ2-5, with no clear D. CDR3 size: 13 residues. The germline CDR1 and CDR2 sequences are SGHTA and FQGNSA. CDR3 protein: CVSSLKGQETQYF. The CDR3 bases are TGTGTCAGCAGCTTAAAGGGCCAAGAGACCCAGTACTTC.

This clonotype was seen at least ten times. This chain joins TRBV27 and TRBJ2-7, with D perhaps matching TRBD1 (7 bases). Germline CDR1 reads MNHEY; CDR2 reads SMNVEV (reference sequence). There are 16 residues in the CDR3. V lost 6 bases and J 4 bases, leaving 22 bases between the germline ends. The CDR3 nucleotides are TGTGCCAGCAGACGCACGGGGGCGCAGGGGGTGTACGAGCAGTACTTC. It translates to CASRRTGAQGVYEQYF.

This clonotype was counted a few times. The rearrangement uses TRBV2 and TRBJ1-5; 7 bases match TRBD1. CDR1 is SNHLY and CDR2 is FYNNEI in the germline V gene. Trimming at V came to 6 bases and at J to 0 bases, leaving 5 bases not matched to a gene. This CDR3 contains 15 residues. CDR3 DNA sequence: TGTGCCAGCAGACACGGGACAGATAGCAATCAGCCCCAGCATTTT. This encodes CASRHGTDSNQPQHF.

This clonotype was counted at least ten times. V usage is TRBV5-1 and J usage is TRBJ2-1, with 12 nucleotides matching TRBD2. The ends lost 3 bases at V and 9 bases at J; junction bases unmatched: 7. The CDR3 runs 15 residues. The V gene's germline CDR1 is SGHRS and CDR2 YFSETQ. The CDR3 reads CASSWGLAGAGEQFF. Here the CDR3 DNA reads TGCGCCAGCAGCTGGGGACTAGCGGGCGCCGGTGAGCAGTTCTTC.